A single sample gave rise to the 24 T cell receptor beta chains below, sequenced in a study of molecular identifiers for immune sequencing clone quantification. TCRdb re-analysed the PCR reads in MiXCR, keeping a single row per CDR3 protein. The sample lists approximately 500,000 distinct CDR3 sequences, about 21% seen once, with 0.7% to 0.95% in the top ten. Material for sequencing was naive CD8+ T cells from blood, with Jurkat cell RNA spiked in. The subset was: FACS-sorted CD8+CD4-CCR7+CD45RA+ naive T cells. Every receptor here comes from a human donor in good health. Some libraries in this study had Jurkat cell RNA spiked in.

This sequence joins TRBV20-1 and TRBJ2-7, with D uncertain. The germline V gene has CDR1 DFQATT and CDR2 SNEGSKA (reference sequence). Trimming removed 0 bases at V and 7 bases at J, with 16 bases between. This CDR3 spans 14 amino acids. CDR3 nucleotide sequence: TGCAGTGCTAGAGATCAAGACCGAGTTTGGGAGCAGTACTTC. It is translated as CSARDQDRVWEQYF.

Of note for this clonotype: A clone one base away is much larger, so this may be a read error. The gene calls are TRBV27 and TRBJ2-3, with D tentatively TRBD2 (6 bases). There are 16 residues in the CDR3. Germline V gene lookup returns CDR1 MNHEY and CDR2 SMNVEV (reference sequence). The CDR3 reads CAGSLLGVVAVDTQYF. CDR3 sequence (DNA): TGTGCCGGCAGTTTATTGGGGGTCGTAGCGGTCGATACGCAGTATTTT.

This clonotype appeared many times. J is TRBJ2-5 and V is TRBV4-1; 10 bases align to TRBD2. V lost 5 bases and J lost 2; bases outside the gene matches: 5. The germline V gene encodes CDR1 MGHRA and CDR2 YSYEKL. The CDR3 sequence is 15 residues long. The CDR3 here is CASSYIAGGQETQYF. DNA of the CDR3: TGCGCCAGCAGCTACATAGCGGGGGGACAAGAGACCCAGTACTTC.

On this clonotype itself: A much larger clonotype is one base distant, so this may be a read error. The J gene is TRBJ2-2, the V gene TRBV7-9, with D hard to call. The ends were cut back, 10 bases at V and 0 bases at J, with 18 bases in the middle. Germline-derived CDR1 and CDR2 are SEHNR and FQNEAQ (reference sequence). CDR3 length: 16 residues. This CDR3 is CANGFSTAPNTGELFF. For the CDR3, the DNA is TGTGCCAACGGATTCTCGACGGCCCCGAACACCGGGGAGCTGTTTTTT.

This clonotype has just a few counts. In DNA, the CDR3 is TGTGCCAGCAGCACTGCGGGCGGAACTGAAGCTTTCTTT. Amino acid sequence: CASSTAGGTEAFF. The chain recombines TRBV5-4 with TRBJ1-1; D unresolved. Trimming pared 4 bases from V and 5 bases from J, leaving 12 bases between. There are 13 residues in the CDR3. CDR1 is SGHNT and CDR2 is YYREEE in the germline V gene (reference sequence). Looking up the rest from reference TRBV5-4 and TRBJ1-1 gives the full variable domain: ETGVTQSPTHLIKTRGQQVTLRCSSQSGHNTVSWYQQALGQGPQFIFQYYREEENGRGNFPPRFSGLQFPNYSSELNVNALELDDSALYLCASSTAGGTEAFFGQGTRLTVV.

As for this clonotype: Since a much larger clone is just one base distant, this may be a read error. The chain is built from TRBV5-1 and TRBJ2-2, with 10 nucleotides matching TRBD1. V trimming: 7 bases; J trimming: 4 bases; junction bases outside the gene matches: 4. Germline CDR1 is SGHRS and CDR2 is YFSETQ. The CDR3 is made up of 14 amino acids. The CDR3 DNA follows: TGCGCCAGCGGCTGGACAGGGGGCACCGGGGAGCTGTTTTTT. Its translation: CASGWTGGTGELFF.

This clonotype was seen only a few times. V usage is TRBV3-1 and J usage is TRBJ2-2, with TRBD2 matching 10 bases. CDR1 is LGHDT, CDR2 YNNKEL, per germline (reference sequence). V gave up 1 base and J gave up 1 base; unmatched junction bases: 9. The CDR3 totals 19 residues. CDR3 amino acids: CASSQGLAGVTLNTGELFF. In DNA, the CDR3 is TGTGCCAGCAGCCAAGGGCTAGCGGGGGTTACCCTGAACACCGGGGAGCTGTTTTTT.

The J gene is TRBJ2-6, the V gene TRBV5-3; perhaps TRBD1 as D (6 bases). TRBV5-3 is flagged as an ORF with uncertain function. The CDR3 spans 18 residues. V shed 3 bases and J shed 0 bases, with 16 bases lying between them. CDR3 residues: CARSCNRDILSGANVLTF. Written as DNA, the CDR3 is TGTGCCAGAAGCTGCAACCGGGACATACTCTCTGGGGCCAACGTCCTGACTTTC.

CDR3 loop: CASSTLDGFYEQYF. CDR3 DNA: TGTGCCAGCAGTACCTTAGACGGCTTCTACGAGCAGTACTTC. The rearrangement links TRBV12-3 or TRBV12-4 to TRBJ2-7; D ambiguous. The CDR3 has 14 residues. With 5 bases removed from V and 3 bases from J, the gap between germline ends came to 14 bases.

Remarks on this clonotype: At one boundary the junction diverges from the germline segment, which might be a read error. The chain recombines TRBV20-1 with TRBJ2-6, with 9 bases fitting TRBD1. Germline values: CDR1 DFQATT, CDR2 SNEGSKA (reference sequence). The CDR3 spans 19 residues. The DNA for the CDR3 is TGCAGTGCTAGAGGGGGACAGGGTGAGGCCCTCTCTGGGGCCAGCGTCCTGACTTTC. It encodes CSARGGQGEALSGASVLTF.

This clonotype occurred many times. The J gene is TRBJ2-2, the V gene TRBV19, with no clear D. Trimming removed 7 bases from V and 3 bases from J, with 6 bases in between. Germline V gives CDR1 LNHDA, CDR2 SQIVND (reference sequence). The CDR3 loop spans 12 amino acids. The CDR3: CASTSYTGELFF. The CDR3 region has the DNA TGTGCCAGTACCTCGTACACCGGGGAGCTGTTTTTT.

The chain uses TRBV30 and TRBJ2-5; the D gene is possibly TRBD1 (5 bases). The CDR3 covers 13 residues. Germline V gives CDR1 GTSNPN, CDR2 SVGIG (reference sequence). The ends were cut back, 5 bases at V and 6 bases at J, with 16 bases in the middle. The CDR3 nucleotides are TGTGCCTGGGACCCACTGGGGCTAAAGACCCAGTACTTC. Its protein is CAWDPLGLKTQYF.

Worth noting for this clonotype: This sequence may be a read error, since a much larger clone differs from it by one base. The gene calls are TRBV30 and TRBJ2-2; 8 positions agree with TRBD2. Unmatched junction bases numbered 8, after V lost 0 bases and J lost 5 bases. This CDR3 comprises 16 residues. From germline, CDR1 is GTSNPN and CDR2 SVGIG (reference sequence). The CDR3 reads CAWSVLPAGETGELFF. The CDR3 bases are TGTGCCTGGAGTGTATTGCCAGCGGGAGAAACCGGGGAGCTGTTTTTT. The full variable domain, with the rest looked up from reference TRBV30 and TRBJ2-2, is SQTIHQWPATLVQPVGSPLSLECTVEGTSNPNLYWYRQAAGRGLQLLFYSVGIGQISSEVPQNLSASRPQDRQFILSSKKLLLSDSGFYLCAWSVLPAGETGELFFGEGSRLTVL.

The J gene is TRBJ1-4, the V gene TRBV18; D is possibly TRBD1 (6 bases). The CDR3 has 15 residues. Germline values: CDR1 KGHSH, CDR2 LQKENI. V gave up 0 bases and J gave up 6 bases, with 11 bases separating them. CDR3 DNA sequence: TGTGCCAGCTCACCACCTACAGGGCCCGATGAAAAACTGTTTTTT. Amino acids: CASSPPTGPDEKLFF.

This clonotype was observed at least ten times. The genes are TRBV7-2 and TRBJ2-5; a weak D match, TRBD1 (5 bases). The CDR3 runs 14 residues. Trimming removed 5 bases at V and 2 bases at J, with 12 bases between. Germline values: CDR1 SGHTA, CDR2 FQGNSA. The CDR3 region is CASSPGLAQETQYF. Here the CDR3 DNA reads TGTGCCAGCAGCCCAGGGCTGGCGCAAGAGACCCAGTACTTC.

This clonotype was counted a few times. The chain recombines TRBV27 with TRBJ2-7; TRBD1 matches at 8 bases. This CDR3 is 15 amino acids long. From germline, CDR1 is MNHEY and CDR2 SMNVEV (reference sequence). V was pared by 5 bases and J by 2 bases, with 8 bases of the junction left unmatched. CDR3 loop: CASSLRQGATYEQYF. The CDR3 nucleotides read TGTGCCAGCAGTCTTCGGCAGGGGGCCACCTACGAGCAGTACTTC.

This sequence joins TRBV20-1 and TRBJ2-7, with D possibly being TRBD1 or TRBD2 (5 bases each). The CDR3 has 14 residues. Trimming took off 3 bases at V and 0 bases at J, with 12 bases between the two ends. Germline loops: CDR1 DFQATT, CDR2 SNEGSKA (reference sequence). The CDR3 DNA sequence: TGCAGTGCTAGGGGCCGGGACCACTCCTACGAGCAGTACTTC. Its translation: CSARGRDHSYEQYF.

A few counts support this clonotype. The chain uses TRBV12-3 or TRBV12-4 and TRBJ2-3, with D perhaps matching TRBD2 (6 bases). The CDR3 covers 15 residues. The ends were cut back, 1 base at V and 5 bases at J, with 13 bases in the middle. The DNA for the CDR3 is TGTGCCAGCAGTTTAGTAGCGCCGGGGGTAGATACGCAGTATTTT. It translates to CASSLVAPGVDTQYF.

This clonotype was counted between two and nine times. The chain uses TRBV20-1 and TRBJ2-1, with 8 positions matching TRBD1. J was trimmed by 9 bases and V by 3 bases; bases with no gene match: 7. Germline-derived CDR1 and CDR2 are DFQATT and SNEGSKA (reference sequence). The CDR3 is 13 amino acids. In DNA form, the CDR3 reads TGCAGTGCTAGGGCCAGGGGGCGCGGTGAGCAGTTCTTC. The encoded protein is CSARARGRGEQFF.

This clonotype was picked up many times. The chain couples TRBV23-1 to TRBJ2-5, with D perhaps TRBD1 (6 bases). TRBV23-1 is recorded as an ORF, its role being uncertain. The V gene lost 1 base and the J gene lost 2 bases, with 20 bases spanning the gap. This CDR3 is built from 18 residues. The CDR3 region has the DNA TGCGCCAGCAGTCAATGCAAAGACGAACAGGGACATCAAGAGACCCAGTACTTC. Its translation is CASSQCKDEQGHQETQYF.

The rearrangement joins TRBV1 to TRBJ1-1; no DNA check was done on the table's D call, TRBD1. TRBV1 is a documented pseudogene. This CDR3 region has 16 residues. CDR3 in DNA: TGCACCAGCAGCGAGAGCCGGGACAGGGCGGACACTGAAGCTTTCTTT. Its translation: CTSSESRDRADTEAFF.

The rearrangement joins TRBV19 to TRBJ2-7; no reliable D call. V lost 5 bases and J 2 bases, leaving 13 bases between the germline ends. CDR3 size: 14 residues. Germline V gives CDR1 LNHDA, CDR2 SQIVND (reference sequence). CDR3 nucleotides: TGTGCCAGTAGTCCCCTCAGCTGGGCCTACGAGCAGTACTTC. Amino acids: CASSPLSWAYEQYF.

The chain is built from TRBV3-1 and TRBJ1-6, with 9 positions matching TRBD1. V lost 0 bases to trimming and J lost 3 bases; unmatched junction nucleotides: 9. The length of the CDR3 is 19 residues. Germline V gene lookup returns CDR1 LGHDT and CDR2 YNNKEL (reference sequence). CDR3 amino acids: CASSQEPQGAGFYNSPLHF. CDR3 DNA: TGTGCCAGCAGCCAAGAACCACAGGGGGCGGGTTTCTATAATTCACCCCTCCACTTT.

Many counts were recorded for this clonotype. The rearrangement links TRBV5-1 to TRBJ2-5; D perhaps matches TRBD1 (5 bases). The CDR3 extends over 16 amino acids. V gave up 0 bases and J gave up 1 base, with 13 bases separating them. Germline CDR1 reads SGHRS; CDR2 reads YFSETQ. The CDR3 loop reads CASSLEQVGIQETQYF. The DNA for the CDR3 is TGCGCCAGCAGCTTGGAACAGGTGGGGATCCAAGAGACCCAGTACTTC.